The 28 T cell receptor beta chains listed next were all sequenced from one sample in a study of type 1 and type 2 diabetes patients. Amplification started from genomic DNA. A primer set of 30 forward and 13 reverse primers amplified the CDR3. TCRdb ran MiXCR on the multiplex PCR reads and lists one entry per CDR3 protein. Of around 300,000 distinct CDR3 sequences in the sample, roughly 50% were seen once. The sample was peripheral blood mononuclear cells (PBMCs). These receptors originate from a young man with type 2 diabetes.

Comment on this clonotype: Because it lacks the conserved phenylalanine or tryptophan at the end, this CDR3 is likely a read error. This chain uses TRBV30 with TRBJ2-2, with TRBD2 identical over 9 bases. CDR1 GTSNPN and CDR2 SVGIG come from the germline V gene (reference sequence). The V gene end was trimmed by 4 bases and the J gene end by 5 bases; junction bases not matched to a gene: 8. The CDR3 is 15 residues long. The CDR3 nucleotides read TGTGCCTGGACCGGGACTAGCATAGGAACCGGGGAGCTGTTTTCT. As protein: CAWTGTSIGTGELFS.

This clonotype has more than one count but fewer than ten. The chain employs TRBV12-3 or TRBV12-4 and TRBJ1-1; D unresolved. The V end lost 4 bases, the J end lost 1 base, and 4 bases lay between the germline ends. The CDR3 is 12 amino acids. CDR3 residues: CASSSRNTEAFF. The CDR3 nucleotides are TGTGCCAGCAGTTCGAGGAACACTGAAGCTTTCTTT.

The chain is built from TRBV12-3 or TRBV12-4 and TRBJ2-7, with 13 nucleotides matching TRBD2. V lost 6 bases to trimming and J lost 6 bases; unmatched junction nucleotides: 5. The CDR3 consists of 14 residues. The CDR3 loop reads CASSILAGGVEQYF. For the CDR3, the DNA is TGTGCCAGCAGCATACTAGCGGGAGGGGTCGAGCAGTACTTC.

This chain links TRBV7-6 with TRBJ2-3; the D is unclear. The CDR3 covers 13 residues. Trimming cost V 4 bases and J 2 bases, with 7 bases left between them. Per the germline V gene, CDR1 is SGHVS and CDR2 is FNYEAQ. In DNA, the CDR3 is TGTGCCAGCAGCTCACTTTCCACAGATACGCAGTATTTT. It translates to CASSSLSTDTQYF.

This clonotype was detected only a few times. The chain uses TRBV15 and TRBJ2-1; possibly TRBD2 for D (5 bases). CDR1 is LNHNV and CDR2 is YYDKDF in the germline V gene (reference sequence). This CDR3 spans 16 amino acids. Trimming pared 5 bases from V and 0 bases from J, leaving 14 bases between. CDR3 DNA: TGTGCCACCAGCGGATACTCGGGGAGCTCCTACAATGAGCAGTTCTTC. It is translated as CATSGYSGSSYNEQFF.

The chain carries TRBV7-9 and TRBJ2-5, with D possibly being TRBD1 (5 bases). V was cut by 6 bases and J by 5 bases, with 13 bases left in between. Germline V gives CDR1 SEHNR, CDR2 FQNEAQ (reference sequence). The CDR3 length is 13 residues. DNA for the CDR3: TGTGCCAGCAGTTACAGGATTGACGAGACCCAGTACTTC. Translation: CASSYRIDETQYF.

The rearrangement links TRBV7-9 to TRBJ1-1; maybe TRBD1 (5 bases). The CDR3 contains 13 residues. Trimming shortened V by 4 bases and J by 6 bases, and 12 bases separated the two germline ends. Germline V lookup: CDR1 SEHNR, CDR2 FQNEAQ (reference sequence). CDR3 sequence reads: CASSSVTGPEAFF. For the CDR3, the DNA is TGTGCCAGCAGCTCCGTGACGGGGCCTGAAGCTTTCTTT.

A word on this clonotype: A much larger clone lies one base from this, so it may be a read error. Because it lacks the conserved phenylalanine or tryptophan at the end, this CDR3 is likely a read error. The chain links TRBV19 to TRBJ1-1; TRBD1 matches at 7 bases. V was clipped by 4 bases and J by 4 bases; unmatched bases: 3. The CDR3 runs 13 residues. In germline, CDR1 is LNHDA, CDR2 SQIVND (reference sequence). CDR3 region: CASSTTGATEAFY. The CDR3 region has the DNA TGTGCCAGTAGTACTACAGGGGCCACTGAAGCTTTCTAT.

J is TRBJ1-1 and V is TRBV4-3, with unresolved D. V was shortened by 2 bases and J by 5 bases, with 12 bases between the two germline ends. Germline V gene lookup returns CDR1 LGHNA and CDR2 YSLEER. The CDR3 sequence is 14 residues long. CDR3 protein: CASSQKWSLTEAFF. CDR3 in DNA: TGCGCCAGCAGCCAAAAGTGGAGCTTAACTGAAGCTTTCTTT.

Only a few counts were recorded for this clonotype. The V gene is TRBV30, the J gene TRBJ2-3; D remains unclear. CDR1 and CDR2 (germline): GTSNPN, SVGIG (reference sequence). V lost 4 bases and J 1 base, leaving 12 bases between the germline ends. This CDR3 contains 14 residues. CDR3 amino acids: CAWTFGLRTDTQYF. Here the CDR3 DNA reads TGTGCCTGGACCTTCGGTCTGCGCACAGATACGCAGTATTTT.

This rearrangement joins TRBV2 to TRBJ1-2; the match to TRBD1 covers 10 bases. The CDR3 has 13 amino acids. The germline V gene has CDR1 SNHLY and CDR2 FYNNEI. Trimming cost V 6 bases and J 5 bases; bases outside gene matches: 3. The CDR3 DNA follows: TGTGCCAGCAGGGCGGGACAGGGGTATGGCTACACCTTC. Amino acid sequence: CASRAGQGYGYTF.

The chain uses TRBV19 and TRBJ2-2, with D tentatively TRBD2 (5 bases). The CDR3 has 13 amino acids. Germline loops: CDR1 LNHDA, CDR2 SQIVND (reference sequence). The germline V and J ends were trimmed by 5 bases and 11 bases, with 15 bases remaining between them. The CDR3 bases are TGTGCCAGTAGTCACCTCGGACGACTAGAGCTGTTTTTT. It specifies CASSHLGRLELFF.

In nucleotides, the CDR3 is TGTGCCAGCAGCTCCCGGGACAGGGGGCGCGAGGCTTTCTTT. Translation: CASSSRDRGREAFF. The chain couples TRBV7-2 to TRBJ1-1, with 12 positions matching TRBD1. Germline loops: CDR1 SGHTA, CDR2 FQGNSA. V was clipped by 4 bases and J by 11 bases; unmatched bases: 8. The CDR3 sequence is 14 residues long.

The chain couples TRBV19 to TRBJ1-5; D unclear. Germline CDR1 LNHDA, CDR2 SQIVND (reference sequence). The V and J ends lost 7 bases and 3 bases respectively, with 16 bases between them. CDR3 length: 15 residues. The CDR3 DNA reads as TGTGCCAGTACCCACCCGACGGGTATCAATCAGCCCCAGCATTTT. Translated: CASTHPTGINQPQHF.

This clonotype was counted once. The chain uses TRBV2 and TRBJ2-5, with D possibly TRBD2 on 5 matching bases. This CDR3 spans 14 amino acids. Germline CDR1 is SNHLY and CDR2 is FYNNEI. The ends were cut back, 4 bases at V and 2 bases at J, with 11 bases in the middle. CDR3 DNA: TGTGCCAGCAGTGGCCTACCGGGACAAGAGACCCAGTACTTC. Its protein is CASSGLPGQETQYF. Variable domain in full (rest from reference TRBV2 and TRBJ2-5): EPEVTQTPSHQVTQMGQEVILRCVPISNHLYFYWYRQILGQKVEFLVSFYNNEISEKSEIFDDQFSVERPDGSNFTLKIRSTKLEDSAMYFCASSGLPGQETQYFGPGTRLLVL.

Concerning this clonotype itself: A read error may account for a junction end that differs from germline. The chain uses TRBV7-2 and TRBJ2-2; tentatively, D is TRBD1 (6 bases). CDR1 is SGHTA, CDR2 FQGNSA, per germline. The CDR3 runs to 15 residues. The CDR3 DNA reads TGTGCCAGCAGCTTAGATTGGGGGCGCACCGGGGAGCTGGTTTTT. Amino acid sequence: CASSLDWGRTGELVF.

A few counts support this clonotype. The chain is built from TRBV29-1 and TRBJ2-2; no reliable D call. V lost 8 bases, J lost 1 base, and 8 bases lay in between. Germline loops: CDR1 SQVTM, CDR2 ANQGSEA. The CDR3 extends over 12 amino acids. CDR3 amino acids: CSTQRNTGELFF. The CDR3 nucleotides read TGCAGCACTCAAAGGAACACCGGGGAGCTGTTTTTT.

This clonotype appeared once. A read error is likely, as this CDR3 ends without the conserved phenylalanine or tryptophan. The V and J genes are TRBV25-1 and TRBJ1-2; possibly TRBD1 for D (5 bases). The CDR3 has 13 residues. Germline loops: CDR1 MGHDK, CDR2 SYGVNS. The V end lost 7 bases, the J end lost 4 bases, and 13 bases lay between the germline ends. The CDR3 DNA reads as TGTGCCAGCAACGGCTGGGACGGCTATGGCTACACCCTC. It translates to CASNGWDGYGYTL.

This clonotype was seen more than once but under ten times. The chain employs TRBV19 and TRBJ2-7; D perhaps matches TRBD2 (5 bases). The germline V and J ends were trimmed by 5 bases and 3 bases, with 14 bases remaining between them. Germline V gives CDR1 LNHDA, CDR2 SQIVND (reference sequence). This CDR3 spans 14 amino acids. The CDR3 coding sequence is TGTGCCAGTAGTGGGCCGGGAAGCGGCTACGAGCAGTACTTC. The encoded protein is CASSGPGSGYEQYF.

As regards this clonotype: A read error is likely, as this CDR3 ends without the conserved phenylalanine or tryptophan. This rearrangement joins TRBV19 to TRBJ1-1, with D tentatively TRBD1 (5 bases). This CDR3 region has 13 residues. Deletions cut 5 bases from V and 6 bases from J, with 13 bases between. Germline CDR1 reads LNHDA; CDR2 reads SQIVND (reference sequence). The CDR3 protein is CASSPRRVPEAFS. The CDR3 coding sequence is TGTGCCAGTAGTCCGCGCAGGGTGCCTGAAGCTTTCTCT.

This clonotype was counted a single time. The chain combines TRBV19 with TRBJ2-7; 11 bases fit TRBD2. The J segment lost 2 bases and the V segment lost 7 bases, leaving 7 bases of the junction unmatched. Germline assignment: CDR1 LNHDA and CDR2 SQIVND (reference sequence). This CDR3 has 15 amino acids. Here the CDR3 reads CASNHGLAGTYEQYF. The CDR3 DNA is TGTGCCAGTAACCACGGACTAGCGGGCACCTACGAGCAGTACTTC.

A word on this clonotype: One junction end disagrees with the germline gene, perhaps due to a read error. J is TRBJ1-1 and V is TRBV27; a possible D gene is TRBD1 (6 bases). Germline values: CDR1 MNHEY, CDR2 SMNVEV (reference sequence). The CDR3 spans 13 residues. The CDR3 reads CVSSWTAATEAFF. The CDR3 nucleotides read TGTGTCAGCAGTTGGACAGCAGCCACTGAAGCTTTCTTT.

The rearrangement links TRBV12-5 to TRBJ1-5; 7 positions match TRBD1. This CDR3 is built from 13 residues. The V segment lost 6 bases and the J segment 3 bases; nucleotides outside the gene matches: 2. The germline V gene has CDR1 LGHNT and CDR2 FRNRAP. CDR3 sequence (DNA): TGTGCTAGTGGGGGGACAGCCAATCAGCCCCAGCATTTT. Translation gives CASGGTANQPQHF.

This clonotype occurred once. The chain's CDR3 is CASTSAQGDGYTF. The CDR3 DNA reads as TGTGCCAGCACCAGCGCGCAGGGTGACGGCTACACCTTC. The rearrangement links TRBV7-9 to TRBJ1-2, with D possibly being TRBD1 (5 bases). CDR3 length: 13 residues. V lost 7 bases to trimming and J lost 8 bases, with 17 bases between them. Germline V lookup: CDR1 SEHNR, CDR2 FQNEAQ (reference sequence).

On this clonotype itself: Relative to the germline gene, one junction end is altered; a read error may explain this. The chain has TRBV6-5 and TRBJ2-7; a possible D gene is TRBD2 (6 bases). The closer fit of TRBJ2-5 to the DNA end suggests the J call may be wrong. There are 14 residues in the CDR3. Per the germline V gene, CDR1 is MNHEY and CDR2 is SVGAGI. CDR3 sequence: CAISGGQGEETQYF. The CDR3 coding sequence is TGTGCCATCAGTGGAGGGCAGGGAGAAGAGACCCAGTACTTC.

This clonotype occurred a few times. J is TRBJ2-1 and V is TRBV20-1; TRBD2 matches at 10 bases. V shed 4 bases and J 6 bases; nucleotides not matched to a gene: 15. This CDR3 spans 17 amino acids. Germline values: CDR1 DFQATT, CDR2 SNEGSKA (reference sequence). This chain's CDR3 is CSATRGPRLAGVNEQFF. CDR3 nucleotides: TGCAGTGCTACAAGGGGGCCCCGGCTAGCGGGAGTCAATGAGCAGTTCTTC.

The chain employs TRBV7-4 and TRBJ1-6, with a possible D match to TRBD1 (6 bases). V shed 2 bases and J shed 10 bases, with 12 bases lying between them. Germline V gives CDR1 SGHVT, CDR2 SQSDAQ. This CDR3 spans 14 amino acids. The CDR3 region is CASSLRARGSPLHF. In DNA, the CDR3 is TGTGCCAGCAGCTTAAGGGCCAGGGGATCACCCCTCCACTTT.

This clonotype was detected a few times. The chain combines TRBV28 with TRBJ1-6, with 8 bases fitting TRBD1. V lost 6 bases to trimming and J lost 0 bases; unmatched junction nucleotides: 7. This CDR3 has 17 amino acids. Germline loops: CDR1 MDHEN, CDR2 SYDVKM. As DNA, the CDR3 is TGTGCCAGCAGCTCCGGACAGGGTGGCTCCTATAATTCACCCCTCCACTTT. Its protein product is CASSSGQGGSYNSPLHF.